The sequence of this T cell receptor (beta chain) was determined in a study of T cell repertoires in cytomegalovirus infection (dated 2019 in TCRdb). Concerning the study at large: Donor HLA type was relevant to the analysis, as public TCR beta signatures indicated carriage of CMV infection together with the matching HLA type.

The full study reports these points: The ex vivo response was dominated by HLA-C-restricted CMV-specific TCR beta clonotypes, and the single most frequent clonotype in two of eight donors was supplied by these HLA-C-restricted clonotypes. In both this cohort and an independent cohort of 350 or so donors, the cumulative frequency of public TCR beta family members distinguished carriers of CMV infection plus the relevant HLA type.

Comment on this clonotype: Its antigen is still unknown. No per-base quality is available; no much larger clone lies one base away.

Between the V and J ends, shortened by 2 bases and 7 bases respectively, the junction contains 32 bases. The germline V gene sets CDR1 to SGHTA and CDR2 to FQGNSA. The CDR3 holds 21 amino acids from the cysteine to the phenylalanine. Only the CDR3 portion is preserved as DNA: 63 bases, with reading frame beginning at the first base. The run used an Illumina HiSeq 1500. TCRdb reanalyzed the raw reads on its own, using fastp at Q25 for trimming and MiXCR for clone calling, and kept in-frame beta chains. Every distinct CDR3 protein forms one entry, paired with its most common genes and DNA. This sample holds about 400,000 distinct CDR3 sequences; about a sixth were observed only once. The top ten clonotypes cover around 9.3% of the sample.

The chain uses TRBV7-2 and TRBJ1-4; TRBD1 might be the D gene, on 5 matching bases. The sequenced material came from PBMCs. The sequence came from a human donor in good health (CMV status not recorded). Some clones in this sample may be carry-over from other donors' samples. The CDR3 is CASSLNPPFPFLREGFEKLFF. The sequenced DNA: TGTGCCAGCAGCTTAAACCCCCCTTTTCCGTTCCTCAGGGAAGGTTTTGAAAAACTGTTTTTT.